The 26 T cell receptor beta chains presented below share a single source sample, sequenced in a study of T cell responses to AZD1222 COVID-19 vaccine. Using immunoSEQ multiplex PCR, the repertoire was profiled, and TCRdb retains in-frame clones only, with some absent. The sample has roughly 150,000 clones; 80% to 95% are singletons. Sequencing used peripheral blood, obtained 28 days after the second AZD1222 dose. Receptors were obtained from an adult who received the AZD1222 COVID-19 vaccine.

The chain uses TRBV18 and TRBJ2-5; possibly TRBD2 for D (5 bases). This CDR3 has 15 residues. Germline V gene data show CDR1 as KGHSH and CDR2 as LQKENI. V lost 2 bases, J lost 3 bases, and 13 bases lay in between. The CDR3 region is CASSPSSGSKETQYF. The CDR3 nucleotides read TGTGCCAGCTCACCATCGAGCGGCTCCAAAGAGACCCAGTACTTC.

This sequence joins TRBV2 and TRBJ1-1; the D gene is possibly TRBD1 (6 bases). The germline gives CDR1 SNHLY, CDR2 FYNNEI. The V gene lost 4 bases and the J gene lost 10 bases, with 13 bases spanning the gap. CDR3 length equals 12 residues. The chain's CDR3 is CASSGDIGPAFF. The CDR3 DNA is TGTGCCAGCAGTGGGGACATAGGTCCAGCTTTCTTT.

A single count supports this clone. V is TRBV6-5 and J is TRBJ1-2; unclear D gene. The CDR3 contains 13 residues. Germline CDR1 reads MNHEY; CDR2 reads SVGAGI. The V gene lost 2 bases and the J gene lost 9 bases, with 13 bases spanning the gap. CDR3 in DNA: TGTGCCAGCAGTTACGTCCGGGATGTTCGCTACACCTTC. Protein product: CASSYVRDVRYTF.

CDR3 amino acids: CASSSEGQQNMASYGYTF. DNA of the CDR3: TGTGCCAGTAGTTCAGAGGGTCAACAAAACATGGCCTCCTATGGCTACACCTTC. The chain employs TRBV19 and TRBJ1-2; D is unclear. Trimming removed 5 bases from V and 4 bases from J, with 26 bases in between. Germline values: CDR1 LNHDA, CDR2 SQIVND (reference sequence). The CDR3 sequence is 18 residues long. The entire variable domain, with the rest obtained from reference TRBV19 and TRBJ1-2, is as follows: DGGITQSPKYLFRKEGQNVTLSCEQNLNHDAMYWYRQDPGQGLRLIYYSQIVNDFQKGDIAEGYSVSREKKESFPLTVTSAQKNPTAFYLCASSSEGQQNMASYGYTFGSGTRLTVV.

The chain employs TRBV12-3 or TRBV12-4 and TRBJ1-2; D is undetermined. V was shortened by 2 bases and J by 7 bases, with 11 bases between the two germline ends. The CDR3 has 13 residues. The CDR3 region has the DNA TGTGCCAGCAGTTTAATAAGGGTTGGTGGCTACACCTTC. It codes for CASSLIRVGGYTF.

V gene TRBV19 combines with J gene TRBJ2-7, with D possibly matching TRBD2 (7 bases). From germline, CDR1 is LNHDA and CDR2 SQIVND (reference sequence). Trimming removed 9 bases at V and 2 bases at J, with 14 bases between. The CDR3 runs 13 residues. CDR3 in amino acids: CARGAGAAYEQYF. Written as DNA, the CDR3 is TGTGCCAGGGGGGCGGGAGCTGCCTACGAGCAGTACTTC.

This chain uses TRBV7-9 with TRBJ1-3, with 9 bases matching TRBD1. Germline V gene data show CDR1 as SEHNR and CDR2 as FQNEAQ (reference sequence). Unmatched junction bases numbered 5, after V lost 5 bases and J lost 0 bases. The CDR3 is 16 residues long. Here the CDR3 DNA reads TGTGCCAGCAGCCACCGGGACAGGGCCTCTGGAAACACCATATATTTT. Translating gives CASSHRDRASGNTIYF.

The chain carries TRBV6-5 and TRBJ2-7; 10 bases line up with TRBD1. The V gene's germline CDR1 is MNHEY and CDR2 SVGAGI. CDR3 size: 14 residues. V trimming: 5 bases; J trimming: 1 base; junction bases outside the gene matches: 2. The CDR3, as DNA: TGTGCCAGCAGTCCGGGACAGGGGTCCTACGAGCAGTACTTC. It is translated as CASSPGQGSYEQYF.

Remarks on this clone: The sample holds other DNA sequences that translate to the same CDR3. The genes are TRBV18 and TRBJ1-2; 8 bases align to TRBD1. The CDR3 has 14 residues. V lost 3 bases to trimming and J lost 4 bases; unmatched junction nucleotides: 4. Germline CDR1 is KGHSH and CDR2 is LQKENI. The CDR3 region is CASSPGTGGYGYTF. In DNA form, the CDR3 reads TGTGCCAGCTCACCCGGGACAGGTGGCTATGGCTACACCTTC.

The chain links TRBV10-1 to TRBJ1-4; 7 positions agree with TRBD1. Trimming took 5 bases from V and 6 from J; bases not matched to a gene: 6. Germline V gene sequence: CDR1 WNHNN, CDR2 SYGVQD (reference sequence). CDR3 length: 14 residues. The CDR3 region is CASSPGTDYEKLFF. The CDR3 nucleotides are TGCGCCAGCAGTCCCGGGACAGATTATGAAAAACTGTTTTTT.

J is TRBJ1-6 and V is TRBV30; a possible D gene is TRBD1 (6 bases). This CDR3 comprises 16 residues. Trimming removed 0 bases from V and 8 bases from J, with 17 bases in between. The V gene's germline CDR1 is GTSNPN and CDR2 SVGIG (reference sequence). CDR3 in DNA: TGTGCCTGGAGTGTACAGGGCGGGGCAAGGGATTCACCCCTCCACTTT. It yields the protein CAWSVQGGARDSPLHF.

This chain uses TRBV5-1 with TRBJ2-7; TRBD1 matches at 11 bases. CDR3 length: 14 amino acids. CDR1 is SGHRS and CDR2 is YFSETQ in the germline V gene. Trimming removed 4 bases from V and 7 bases from J; junction bases left unmatched: 7. CDR3 nucleotide sequence: TGCGCCAGCAGCACCGGACAGGGGGCGGCTGAGCAGTACTTC. As protein: CASSTGQGAAEQYF.

The chain combines TRBV7-2 with TRBJ1-5; TRBD1 aligns across 8 bases. The CDR3 contains 15 residues. CDR1 and CDR2 (germline): SGHTA, FQGNSA. V shed 4 bases, J shed 2 bases, and the junction held 4 bases outside the gene matches. CDR3 region: CASSSGGLGNQPQHF. The CDR3 coding sequence is TGTGCCAGCAGCTCAGGGGGCTTGGGCAATCAGCCCCAGCATTTT. Full variable domain (remainder filled in from reference TRBV7-2 and TRBJ1-5): GAGVSQSPSNKVTEKGKDVELRCDPISGHTALYWYRQSLGQGLEFLIYFQGNSAPDKSGLPSDRFSAERTGGSVSTLTIQRTQQEDSAVYLCASSSGGLGNQPQHFGDGTRLSIL.

The chain carries TRBV6-5 and TRBJ2-7; the D is unclear. The CDR3 is 12 residues long. V gave up 8 bases and J gave up 4 bases, with 12 bases separating them. Germline CDR1 is MNHEY and CDR2 is SVGAGI. This CDR3 is CASSHGAYEQYF. CDR3 nucleotides: TGTGCCAGCTCGCACGGCGCTTACGAGCAGTACTTC.

The rearrangement links TRBV20-1 to TRBJ1-2; the D is unclear. Germline V gene sequence: CDR1 DFQATT, CDR2 SNEGSKA (reference sequence). This CDR3 is built from 11 residues. V lost 6 bases and J 2 bases, leaving 7 bases between the germline ends. The CDR3 DNA is TGCAGTGCACAGAACAACTATGGCTACACCTTC. Translated, it gives CSAQNNYGYTF.

This rearrangement joins TRBV7-2 to TRBJ1-1; tentatively, D is TRBD1 (6 bases). In germline, CDR1 is SGHTA, CDR2 FQGNSA. The V end was cut by 5 bases, the J end by 3 bases, with 16 bases between. The CDR3 runs to 15 residues. In DNA, the CDR3 is TGTGCCAGCAGCCTAGGGTGGGGGCTCGACACTGAAGCTTTCTTT. Residues: CASSLGWGLDTEAFF.

V and J are TRBV18 and TRBJ2-7, with D possibly TRBD1 on 6 matching bases. Trimming cost V 0 bases and J 4 bases, with 13 bases left between them. Germline CDR1 KGHSH, CDR2 LQKENI. The CDR3 is 15 residues long. In nucleotides, the CDR3 is TGTGCCAGCTCACCACCGACCCGGGGACATTACGAGCAGTACTTC. Translating gives CASSPPTRGHYEQYF.

The rearrangement links TRBV3-1 (or the pseudogene TRBV3-2) to TRBJ1-2, with 7 bases identical to TRBD1. This CDR3 is 17 amino acids long. Germline lookup yields CDR1 LGHDT and CDR2 YNNKEL (reference sequence). Losses at the gene ends were 7 bases for V and 5 bases for J; bases not matched to a gene: 19. The CDR3 region is CASTKKASGQATYGYTF. The CDR3 coding sequence is TGTGCCAGCACCAAAAAGGCATCAGGACAGGCTACTTATGGCTACACCTTC.

The chain combines TRBV7-9 with TRBJ2-1; TRBD2 agrees at 14 bases. Germline V lookup: CDR1 SEHNR, CDR2 FQNEAQ (reference sequence). The CDR3 is 18 residues long. V shed 0 bases and J 7 bases; nucleotides not matched to a gene: 8. As DNA, the CDR3 is TGTGCCAGCAGCTTAGCCCAATGGACTAGCGGGAGGACTAATGAGCAGTTCTTC. It is translated as CASSLAQWTSGRTNEQFF.

J is TRBJ2-7 and V is TRBV27; TRBD1 or TRBD2 may be the D gene (5 bases each). The V end lost 7 bases, the J end lost 5 bases, and 21 bases lay between the germline ends. Germline lookup yields CDR1 MNHEY and CDR2 SMNVEV (reference sequence). This CDR3 region has 15 residues. DNA of the CDR3: TGTGCCAGCATAAATACCCGGGACCCTCGGCACGAGCAGTACTTC. Translation gives CASINTRDPRHEQYF.

This chain uses TRBV7-2 with TRBJ2-7, with 9 bases that match TRBD1. This CDR3 spans 14 amino acids. The trim removed 4 bases at V and 6 bases at J, leaving 7 bases unmatched. Germline CDR1 reads SGHTA; CDR2 reads FQGNSA. CDR3 coding DNA: TGTGCCAGCAGCTCCCGGGACAGGGTTGGCGAGCAGTACTTC. This encodes CASSSRDRVGEQYF.

This clone was counted at least ten times. The chain combines TRBV28 with TRBJ1-4; tentatively, D is TRBD1 (6 bases). This CDR3 spans 15 amino acids. V was shortened by 5 bases and J by 4 bases, with 14 bases between the two germline ends. Germline V gene lookup returns CDR1 MDHEN and CDR2 SYDVKM. The CDR3 DNA sequence: TGTGCCAGCAGTCTCGGACAGAATCGTAATGAAAAACTGTTTTTT. Translation: CASSLGQNRNEKLFF.

The J gene is TRBJ1-2, the V gene TRBV30; D is perhaps TRBD1 (6 bases). Trimming removed 7 bases from V and 8 bases from J, with 20 bases in between. CDR3 length: 13 residues. The germline V gene has CDR1 GTSNPN and CDR2 SVGIG (reference sequence). The CDR3 bases are TGTGCCTCCCAAGGGGGGGCACATGGGGGCTACACCTTC. Encoded protein: CASQGGAHGGYTF.

The chain carries TRBV28 and TRBJ1-4, with a weak D call TRBD1 (5 bases). The V gene's germline CDR1 is MDHEN and CDR2 SYDVKM. Trimming took 6 bases from V and 7 from J, leaving 12 bases between them. The CDR3 length is 13 residues. The CDR3 region is CASRGRGSEKLFF. CDR3 DNA: TGTGCCAGCAGGGGACGGGGAAGTGAAAAACTGTTTTTT.

CDR3 nucleotide sequence: TGTGCCAGCAGTGACCGGGCGCGGGGGTTTAATTCACCCCTCCACTTT. Its translation is CASSDRARGFNSPLHF. The chain carries TRBV25-1 and TRBJ1-6; TRBD1 is a possible D gene (5 bases). Germline values: CDR1 MGHDK, CDR2 SYGVNS. This CDR3 has 16 residues. V was shortened by 3 bases and J by 6 bases, with 15 bases between the two germline ends.

The chain is built from TRBV28 and TRBJ1-5; 12 bases are a match to TRBD1. In germline, CDR1 is MDHEN, CDR2 SYDVKM. The length of the CDR3 is 16 residues. V shed 5 bases and J 11 bases; nucleotides not matched to a gene: 13. The CDR3 DNA reads TGTGCCAGCAGTCCCCCCCTGGGGACAGGGGGCACGTCCCAGCATTTT. This sequence encodes CASSPPLGTGGTSQHF.